These 11 T cell receptor beta chains were all obtained from the same sample, sequenced in a study of cytomegalovirus exposure and HLA in healthy donors. PCR used 60 Vbeta primers and 13 Jbeta primers. The method was immunoSEQ multiplex PCR; TCRdb's version includes in-frame clones alone and lacks a portion of them. The table has roughly 120,000 clones, about 76% seen once; the top ten hold around 4.2%. The specimen sequenced was PBMCs. The origin of the receptors is a woman in her twenties or thirties in good health and CMV-seronegative.

The chain employs TRBV6-5 and TRBJ2-2; 7 nucleotides match TRBD1. Unmatched junction bases numbered 5, after V lost 5 bases and J lost 5 bases. This CDR3 is 14 amino acids long. The germline CDR1 and CDR2 sequences are MNHEY and SVGAGI. The CDR3, as DNA: TGTGCCAGCAGTCGGGACAGCTCAACCGGGGAGCTGTTTTTT. Residues: CASSRDSSTGELFF.

This chain links TRBV11-3 with TRBJ2-7, with D perhaps TRBD2 (6 bases). The CDR3 totals 13 residues. Trimming pared 4 bases from V and 7 bases from J, leaving 14 bases between. The germline V gene has CDR1 SGHNT and CDR2 YENEEA. Here the CDR3 DNA reads TGTGCCAGCAGCTCCCTCTTCGGGAGTGAGCAGTACTTC. It specifies CASSSLFGSEQYF.

This clone was seen only a few times. V and J are TRBV27 and TRBJ2-2; TRBD1 might be the D (7 bases). V lost 5 bases to trimming and J lost 0 bases, with 13 bases between them. The CDR3 covers 16 residues. Germline V gene data show CDR1 as MNHEY and CDR2 as SMNVEV (reference sequence). CDR3 in DNA: TGTGCCAGCAGTGATGCAGGGGGGACGAACACCGGGGAGCTGTTTTTT. This encodes CASSDAGGTNTGELFF.

Note on this clone: In the same sample, other DNA sequences code for this CDR3. The J gene is TRBJ1-3, the V gene TRBV28, with a possible D match to TRBD1 (6 bases). V dropped 2 bases and J dropped 1 base, with 9 bases sitting between them. The CDR3 length is 15 residues. Germline CDR1 is MDHEN and CDR2 is SYDVKM. The CDR3 DNA reads as TGTGCCAGCAGTTTACCACAGGGTTCTGGAAACACCATATATTTT. This gives the protein CASSLPQGSGNTIYF.

This rearrangement joins TRBV7-9 to TRBJ2-2; TRBD1 is a possible D gene (5 bases). The V gene lost 8 bases and the J gene lost 3 bases, with 13 bases spanning the gap. This CDR3 is 14 amino acids long. Germline V gives CDR1 SEHNR, CDR2 FQNEAQ (reference sequence). The CDR3 sequence: CASGERRDTGELFF. The DNA of the CDR3 is TGTGCCAGCGGCGAACGCAGGGACACCGGGGAGCTGTTTTTT.

This CDR3 reads CASSQAGTSGRAKQFF. CDR3 bases: TGTGCCAGCAGTCAAGCCGGGACTAGCGGGAGGGCCAAGCAGTTCTTC. This chain links TRBV27 with TRBJ2-1, with 16 bases identical to TRBD2. The CDR3 runs 16 residues. Germline V gives CDR1 MNHEY, CDR2 SMNVEV (reference sequence). After removal of 5 bases from V and 11 bases from J, the junction contained 9 bases not matched to a gene.

In this sample, this clone turned up once. The genes are TRBV25-1 and TRBJ2-7, with TRBD2 matching 12 bases. V was clipped by 6 bases and J by 4 bases; unmatched bases: 1. The CDR3 runs 13 residues. Germline-derived CDR1 and CDR2 are MGHDK and SYGVNS. The CDR3 coding sequence is TGTGCCAGCAGCCTAGCGGGAGGGTACGAGCAGTACTTC. This translates into CASSLAGGYEQYF.

The chain is built from TRBV7-3 and TRBJ2-1; 15 bases line up with TRBD2. V was clipped by 1 base and J by 7 bases; unmatched bases: 11. Germline V lookup: CDR1 SGHTA, CDR2 FQGTGA. The CDR3 extends over 19 amino acids. CDR3 loop: CASSLNVGGLAGGRNEQFF. In DNA form, the CDR3 reads TGTGCCAGCAGCTTAAACGTGGGGGGACTAGCGGGAGGTAGGAATGAGCAGTTCTTC.

The rearrangement joins TRBV6-5 to TRBJ1-2; D call uncertain. V was clipped by 6 bases and J by 5 bases, with 10 bases between them. The CDR3 totals 12 residues. In germline, CDR1 is MNHEY, CDR2 SVGAGI. This CDR3 is CASSERQYGYTF. The DNA of the CDR3 is TGTGCCAGCAGCGAACGACAATATGGCTACACCTTC.

About this clone itself: A read error may produce the germline difference seen at one junction end. The gene calls are TRBV7-9 and TRBJ1-1; D possibly corresponds to TRBD1 (5 bases). The CDR3 length is 12 residues. Looked up from germline, CDR1 is SEHNR and CDR2 is FQNEAQ (reference sequence). DNA for the CDR3: TGTTCCAGCAGCCAAGAGGGACTTGAAGCTTTCTTT. Its translation: CSSSQEGLEAFF. Together with reference TRBV7-9 and TRBJ1-1, the CDR3 gives the full variable domain: DTGVSQNPRHKITKRGQNVTFRCDPISEHNRLYWYRQTLGQGPEFLTYFQNEAQLEKSRLLSDRFSAERPKGSFSTLEIQRTEQGDSAMYLCSSSQEGLEAFFGQGTRLTVV.

J is TRBJ2-3 and V is TRBV11-2; 7 positions agree with TRBD1. CDR3 size: 15 residues. Germline assignment: CDR1 SGHAT and CDR2 FQNNGV. V shed 0 bases, J shed 3 bases, and the junction held 3 bases outside the gene matches. The CDR3 loop is CASSLDAGGTDTQYF. CDR3 coding DNA: TGTGCCAGCAGCTTAGACGCAGGGGGTACAGATACGCAGTATTTT.